The entry that follows covers one T cell receptor beta chain sequence. Its antigen is unidentified. This sequence may be a read error, since a much larger clone differs from it by one base. These data come from a study of molecular identifiers for immune sequencing clone quantification. Findings of the study overall: In naive cells, under 1% of molecules belonged to clones above 20 RNA copies, against over 98% in effector cells.

From about 19,000 to 1,100,000 sorted cells, naive CD8 libraries were generated with 10%, 30% or 50% RNA. TCRdb redid the calling of the PCR reads with MiXCR, one entry per CDR3 protein. The sample holds a few hundred thousand distinct CDR3 sequences; under 25% are singletons and the top ten take about 0.7%. Germline V gene lookup returns CDR1 LGHDT and CDR2 YNNKEL (reference sequence). The CDR3 runs to 12 residues. This TCR was recovered from a human donor in good health. Some libraries in this study had Jurkat cell RNA spiked in. The material sequenced was naive CD8+ T cells from blood, with Jurkat cell RNA spiked in. Subset defined: FACS-sorted CD8+CD4-CCR7+CD45RA+ naive T cells. The V gene is TRBV3-1, the J gene TRBJ1-4, with TRBD1 as a possible D gene (5 bases). The CDR3 nucleotides are TGTGCCAGCAGCCCCCGGGACGAAAAACCGTTTTTT. Translating it yields CASSPRDEKPFF.